This T cell receptor beta chain was recorded in a study of liver allograft versus peripheral blood T cells. As for the study in general: Within transplanted livers, the T cell receptor repertoires were examined and compared against the repertoires present in the peripheral blood of liver transplant recipients.

By sample share, this clonotype is medium-sized. Its antigen is as yet unknown. The CDR3 extends over 14 amino acids. Trimming pared 5 bases from V and 2 bases from J, leaving 13 bases between. Germline CDR1 reads DFQATT; CDR2 reads SNEGSKA (reference sequence). Findings and caveats of the study: Liver allograft and peripheral blood T cell receptor repertoires reportedly differed.

TCRdb passed the reads through MiXCR, listing each CDR3 protein once. Here the sample spans 2,100 or so distinct CDR3 sequences, roughly 15% being singletons. This TCR came from a human patient who had a liver transplant. Among the T cells, some may be from the graft donor. The chain links TRBV20-1 to TRBJ1-5, with D possibly TRBD1 on 6 matching bases. CDR3 residues: CSALSGGGNQPQHF. The CDR3 DNA reads as TGCAGTGCTTTATCCGGGGGCGGCAATCAGCCCCAGCATTTT.